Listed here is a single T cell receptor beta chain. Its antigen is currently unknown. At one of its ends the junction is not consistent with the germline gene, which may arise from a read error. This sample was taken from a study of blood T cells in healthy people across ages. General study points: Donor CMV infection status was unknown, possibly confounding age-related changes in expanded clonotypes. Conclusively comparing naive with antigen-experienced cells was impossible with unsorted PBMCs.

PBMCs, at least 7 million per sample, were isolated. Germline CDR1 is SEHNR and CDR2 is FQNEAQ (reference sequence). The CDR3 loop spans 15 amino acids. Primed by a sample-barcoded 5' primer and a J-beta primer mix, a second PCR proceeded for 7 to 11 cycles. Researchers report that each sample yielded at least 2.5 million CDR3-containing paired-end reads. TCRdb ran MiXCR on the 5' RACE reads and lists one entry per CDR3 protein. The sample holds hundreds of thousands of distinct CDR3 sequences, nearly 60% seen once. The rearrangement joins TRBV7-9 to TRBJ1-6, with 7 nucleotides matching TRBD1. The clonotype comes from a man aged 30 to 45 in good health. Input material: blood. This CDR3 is CASSLRGQVNSPFHF. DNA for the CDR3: TGTGCCAGCAGCTTGCGAGGACAGGTGAATTCACCCTTCCACTTT.